Listed here are 26 T cell receptor beta chains from one sample, sequenced in a study of cytomegalovirus exposure and HLA in healthy donors. PCR used 60 Vbeta primers and 13 Jbeta primers. Produced via immunoSEQ multiplex PCR; TCRdb's table is partial and in-frame only. The table lists under 150,000 clones, 82% of them singletons. Sample: PBMCs. All receptors come from a young woman in good health and CMV-seronegative.

The chain is built from TRBV18 and TRBJ1-4, with TRBD1 identical over 8 bases. CDR1 and CDR2 from the germline V gene are KGHSH and LQKENI. The CDR3 length is 14 residues. J lost 5 bases, V lost 4 bases, and 3 bases had no gene match. As DNA, the CDR3 is TGTGCCAGCTCACGGGACAGGCTAAATGAAAAACTGTTTTTT. Its protein product is CASSRDRLNEKLFF.

The genes are TRBV12-5 and TRBJ2-2; D not resolved. CDR1 and CDR2 from the germline V gene are LGHNT and FRNRAP. CDR3 size: 12 residues. V was clipped by 5 bases and J by 6 bases, with 7 bases between them. The CDR3 loop reads CASGPGAGELFF. The CDR3 DNA reads TGTGCTAGTGGTCCGGGTGCCGGGGAGCTGTTTTTT.

This clone has more than one count but fewer than ten. The chain couples TRBV5-6 to TRBJ1-6, with TRBD1 matching 8 bases. From germline, CDR1 is SGHDT and CDR2 YYEEEE. V shed 0 bases and J 8 bases; nucleotides not matched to a gene: 1. This CDR3 is built from 14 residues. The CDR3 region has the DNA TGTGCCAGCAGCTTGGTACAGGGGGATTCACCCCTCCACTTT. Protein sequence: CASSLVQGDSPLHF.

CDR3 amino acids: CASTEGTAPNTEAFF. CDR3 bases: TGTGCCAGCACCGAAGGGACAGCCCCGAACACTGAAGCTTTCTTT. The rearrangement uses TRBV6-5 and TRBJ1-1; 7 bases are a match to TRBD1. This CDR3 is built from 15 residues. Germline V gene lookup returns CDR1 MNHEY and CDR2 SVGAGI. V dropped 7 bases and J dropped 1; count of bases not matched to a gene: 9.

This chain uses TRBV1 with TRBJ2-1; the table's D call, TRBD2, was not checked against the DNA. TRBV1 is assigned pseudogene status. This CDR3 has 17 residues. The CDR3 nucleotides are TGCACCAGCAGCCAACCAATCTGGCGGGGGGGTTTGAATGAGCAGTTCTTC. This gives the protein CTSSQPIWRGGLNEQFF.

V and J are TRBV15 and TRBJ2-4; D uncertain. The V gene lost 0 bases and the J gene lost 8 bases, with 14 bases spanning the gap. This CDR3 comprises 15 residues. The germline V gene has CDR1 LNHNV and CDR2 YYDKDF (reference sequence). The CDR3 DNA reads TGTGCCACCAGCAGAGATCGGGTAGAGAGCGACATTCAGTACTTC. Translation: CATSRDRVESDIQYF.

This clone has more than one count but fewer than ten. The CDR3 protein is CASSSSGRSTDTQYF. As DNA, the CDR3 is TGTGCCAGCAGTTCTAGCGGAAGAAGCACAGATACGCAGTATTTT. The chain couples TRBV7-9 to TRBJ2-3, with 7 bases matching TRBD2. The germline V gene has CDR1 SEHNR and CDR2 FQNEAQ (reference sequence). V dropped 6 bases and J dropped 0; count of bases not matched to a gene: 6. The CDR3 has 15 residues. Full variable domain (remainder filled in from reference TRBV7-9 and TRBJ2-3): DTGVSQNPRHKITKRGQNVTFRCDPISEHNRLYWYRQTLGQGPEFLTYFQNEAQLEKSRLLSDRFSAERPKGSFSTLEIQRTEQGDSAMYLCASSSSGRSTDTQYFGPGTRLTVL.

The chain joins TRBV19 to TRBJ1-6, with D possibly being TRBD1 (6 bases). CDR1 LNHDA and CDR2 SQIVND come from the germline V gene (reference sequence). The CDR3 spans 16 residues. Trimming took off 5 bases at V and 0 bases at J, with 11 bases between the two ends. The CDR3 region is CASSGGASSYNSPLHF. The CDR3 nucleotides read TGTGCCAGTAGTGGGGGGGCGAGCTCCTATAATTCACCCCTCCACTTT.

This clone was detected only a few times. This chain connects TRBV16 to TRBJ1-5; 9 bases align to TRBD1. Germline CDR1 reads KGHSY; CDR2 reads FQNENV. V lost 4 bases, J lost 5 bases, and 3 bases stayed unmatched. The CDR3 is 14 amino acids. The CDR3 nucleotides are TGTGCCAGCAGCCGACGGACAGGGGATCAGCCCCAGCATTTT. Its protein product is CASSRRTGDQPQHF.

This rearrangement joins TRBV28 to TRBJ1-1; D is uncertain. The CDR3 loop spans 14 amino acids. Germline V lookup: CDR1 MDHEN, CDR2 SYDVKM. The V end was cut by 4 bases, the J end by 2 bases, with 11 bases between. Here the CDR3 reads CASSSLSGNTEAFF. In DNA, the CDR3 is TGTGCCAGCAGTTCCCTATCAGGCAACACTGAAGCTTTCTTT.

CDR3 loop: CASSYWGGPGYTF. CDR3 coding DNA: TGTGCCAGCAGTTACTGGGGGGGCCCAGGCTACACCTTC. V is TRBV6-5 and J is TRBJ1-2, with D possibly being TRBD1 (6 bases). The CDR3 sequence is 13 residues long. V lost 1 base to trimming and J lost 8 bases, with 11 bases between them. The germline CDR1 and CDR2 sequences are MNHEY and SVGAGI.

The chain recombines TRBV4-2 with TRBJ1-1, with a possible D match to TRBD1 (6 bases). Per the germline V gene, CDR1 is LGHNA and CDR2 is YNFKEQ. Deletions cut 1 base from V and 4 bases from J, with 19 bases between. The CDR3 extends over 17 amino acids. Here the CDR3 reads CASSQVTPRGSGTEAFF. Here the CDR3 DNA reads TGTGCCAGCAGCCAAGTGACCCCAAGGGGGTCCGGCACTGAAGCTTTCTTT.

This sequence joins TRBV6-5 and TRBJ1-5, with a tentative D call TRBD1 (6 bases). V shed 2 bases and J shed 1 base, with 9 bases lying between them. This CDR3 is 15 amino acids long. CDR1 is MNHEY, CDR2 SVGAGI, per germline. The CDR3 coding sequence is TGTGCCAGCAGTTACAAGGGGGACAGCAATCAGCCCCAGCATTTT. This sequence encodes CASSYKGDSNQPQHF.

This clone has only a few counts. The chain employs TRBV5-1 and TRBJ1-1; the D is unclear. The CDR3 extends over 13 amino acids. Germline V CDR1 and CDR2: SGHRS, YFSETQ. Trimming removed 1 base at V and 2 bases at J, with 6 bases between. Here the CDR3 reads CASSLLANTEAFF. The CDR3 DNA is TGCGCCAGCAGCTTGTTGGCCAACACTGAAGCTTTCTTT.

This clone was counted between two and nine times. The DNA for the CDR3 is TGTGCCAGCAGTGAACTAGCGAGCGCAGATACGCAGTATTTT. This encodes CASSELASADTQYF. The genes are TRBV2 and TRBJ2-3; perhaps TRBD2 as D (6 bases). The V gene's germline CDR1 is SNHLY and CDR2 FYNNEI. V gave up 2 bases and J gave up 4 bases, with 10 bases separating them. CDR3 size: 14 residues.

The chain is built from TRBV25-1 and TRBJ2-5; D is unclear. Germline V gene sequence: CDR1 MGHDK, CDR2 SYGVNS. The CDR3 is made up of 11 amino acids. V lost 2 bases, J lost 5 bases, and 3 bases lay in between. CDR3 sequence reads: CASSESETQYF. The CDR3 DNA sequence: TGTGCCAGCAGTGAAAGCGAGACCCAGTACTTC.

The gene calls are TRBV27 and TRBJ1-2, with TRBD1 identical over 7 bases. V gave up 5 bases and J gave up 8 bases; unmatched junction bases: 14. Germline CDR1 MNHEY, CDR2 SMNVEV (reference sequence). The CDR3 is made up of 15 amino acids. The CDR3 here is CASSDAWTGSGGYTF. CDR3 coding DNA: TGTGCCAGCAGTGATGCATGGACAGGTTCGGGGGGCTACACCTTC.

The chain links TRBV5-1 to TRBJ1-5; 7 nucleotides agree with TRBD1. V gave up 3 bases and J gave up 7 bases; unmatched junction bases: 4. CDR3 length: 13 residues. Looked up from germline, CDR1 is SGHRS and CDR2 is YFSETQ. CDR3 residues: CASSSDREQPQHF. CDR3 DNA sequence: TGCGCCAGCAGCTCTGACAGGGAACAGCCCCAGCATTTT.

This chain uses TRBV6-1 with TRBJ1-2; 8 nucleotides align to TRBD1. The CDR3 has 13 residues. Germline lookup yields CDR1 MNHNS and CDR2 SASEGT. The ends lost 7 bases at V and 8 bases at J; junction bases unmatched: 9. The CDR3 DNA follows: TGTGCCAGCAATACGGACAGGGCTCGGGGCTACACCTTC. Translated, it gives CASNTDRARGYTF.

The chain joins TRBV2 to TRBJ1-4; 7 bases fit TRBD1. CDR3 length: 12 residues. CDR1 and CDR2 from the germline V gene are SNHLY and FYNNEI. Trimming cost V 6 bases and J 7 bases; bases outside gene matches: 2. DNA of the CDR3: TGTGCCAGCAGAGGGACAGCTGAAAAACTGTTTTTT. This sequence encodes CASRGTAEKLFF.

This clone was counted only a few times. J is TRBJ1-2 and V is TRBV2; 9 positions match TRBD1. The CDR3 has 15 residues. CDR1 SNHLY and CDR2 FYNNEI come from the germline V gene. V shed 7 bases and J 7 bases; nucleotides not matched to a gene: 13. CDR3 residues: CASNRLIQGAGGYTF. CDR3 sequence (DNA): TGTGCCAGCAACAGGTTGATACAGGGGGCTGGTGGCTACACCTTC.

This chain links TRBV7-6 with TRBJ1-4; D gene unclear. The V gene's germline CDR1 is SGHVS and CDR2 FNYEAQ. The CDR3 sequence is 13 residues long. V lost 1 base and J 8 bases, leaving 8 bases between the germline ends. The CDR3 region is CASSLVQAEKLFF. For the CDR3, the DNA is TGTGCCAGCAGCTTAGTCCAGGCAGAAAAACTGTTTTTT. Looking up the rest from reference TRBV7-6 and TRBJ1-4 gives the full variable domain: GAGVSQSPRYKVTKRGQDVALRCDPISGHVSLYWYRQALGQGPEFLTYFNYEAQQDKSGLPNDRFSAERPEGSISTLTIQRTEQRDSAMYRCASSLVQAEKLFFGSGTQLSVL.

V gene TRBV29-1 combines with J gene TRBJ1-2, with no clear D. The germline V gene has CDR1 SQVTM and CDR2 ANQGSEA. V lost 4 bases and J 3 bases, leaving 12 bases between the germline ends. The CDR3 is made up of 13 amino acids. In nucleotides, the CDR3 is TGCAGCGTTGGACGGGGAAACGACTATGGCTACACCTTC. Encoded protein: CSVGRGNDYGYTF.

V is TRBV10-1 and J is TRBJ2-2; 8 nucleotides line up with TRBD1. Germline V gene lookup returns CDR1 WNHNN and CDR2 SYGVQD (reference sequence). The ends lost 8 bases at V and 6 bases at J; junction bases unmatched: 8. CDR3 length: 14 residues. CDR3 coding DNA: TGCGCCAGCTCGGGACAGGACCAGGCCGGGGAGCTGTTTTTT. As protein: CASSGQDQAGELFF.

The rearrangement joins TRBV27 to TRBJ1-1; D is perhaps TRBD1 (6 bases). The CDR3 runs to 15 residues. The ends were cut back, 0 bases at V and 6 bases at J, with 14 bases in the middle. CDR1 is MNHEY and CDR2 is SMNVEV in the germline V gene (reference sequence). The DNA of the CDR3 is TGTGCCAGCAGTTTATCGATAACAGGGCTGGCTGAAGCTTTCTTT. Protein sequence: CASSLSITGLAEAFF.

The chain employs TRBV29-1 and TRBJ2-3, with a weak D call TRBD2 (6 bases). Germline V gene lookup returns CDR1 SQVTM and CDR2 ANQGSEA. The V end lost 3 bases, the J end lost 0 bases, and 10 bases lay between the germline ends. The CDR3 has 14 residues. Here the CDR3 DNA reads TGCAGCGTTGAGGGGACTCCCAGCACAGATACGCAGTATTTT. Encoded protein: CSVEGTPSTDTQYF.